The 5 T cell receptor beta chains reported below all come from one sample, sequenced in a study of T-cell reconstitution after alpha-beta-depleted transplantation in children. Molecular barcoding with unique molecular identifiers was used for the TCRbeta library. TCRdb analysed the PCR reads with MiXCR anew, one entry per CDR3 protein. Of roughly 100,000 distinct CDR3 sequences detected, 6% appear once; the ten largest clones hold roughly 6.1%. This specimen consisted of PBMCs, mostly from graft donor cells, obtained 60 days after TCRalphabeta/CD19-depleted stem cell transplant. All receptors derive from a female patient aged 2-15 years who had a stem cell transplant for Fanconi anemia, so the T cells may come from the graft donor.

This clonotype was detected many times. The chain uses TRBV6-1 and TRBJ2-1, with 8 nucleotides matching TRBD2. The germline gives CDR1 MNHNS, CDR2 SASEGT. The length of the CDR3 is 15 residues. Trimming cost V 5 bases and J 6 bases; bases outside gene matches: 9. The CDR3 sequence: CASSIAGILSNEQFF. The CDR3 bases are TGTGCCAGCAGTATAGCGGGAATACTCTCCAATGAGCAGTTCTTC.

This clonotype was detected ten times or more. The CDR3 nucleotides are TGCAGCGTGTCTACAGGCTCCTACGAGCAGTACTTC. Its translation is CSVSTGSYEQYF. This sequence joins TRBV29-1 and TRBJ2-7, with D possibly being TRBD1 (5 bases). Germline-derived CDR1 and CDR2 are SQVTM and ANQGSEA. V lost 6 bases, J lost 0 bases, and 9 bases lay in between. This CDR3 contains 12 residues.

This clonotype showed up many times. V is TRBV29-1 and J is TRBJ2-7; 13 bases are a match to TRBD2. Germline-derived CDR1 and CDR2 are SQVTM and ANQGSEA. This CDR3 has 14 residues. V lost 3 bases to trimming and J lost 2 bases; unmatched junction nucleotides: 1. CDR3 nucleotides: TGCAGCGTTGACGGGACTAGCGGGACCTACGAGCAGTACTTC. Protein: CSVDGTSGTYEQYF.

This clonotype was recorded many times. The chain uses TRBV7-9 and TRBJ2-7; the D call may be TRBD1 or TRBD2 (5 bases each). Germline V gene sequence: CDR1 SEHNR, CDR2 FQNEAQ (reference sequence). The V and J ends lost 5 bases and 1 base respectively, with 18 bases between them. CDR3 length equals 16 residues. CDR3 in DNA: TGTGCCAGCAGCGTGATCCGGGGCCCGAGGTCCTACGAGCAGTACTTC. As protein: CASSVIRGPRSYEQYF.

The gene calls are TRBV5-1 and TRBJ2-1; D may be TRBD1 or TRBD2 (5 bases each). The length of the CDR3 is 15 residues. CDR1 and CDR2 from the germline V gene are SGHRS and YFSETQ. The V and J ends lost 4 bases and 4 bases respectively, with 15 bases between them. CDR3 sequence: CASSLRDPVYNEQFF. In nucleotides, the CDR3 is TGCGCCAGCAGCCTCCGGGACCCGGTATACAATGAGCAGTTCTTC.